One TCR beta chain is described in this entry. Its antigen is currently unknown. The sample belongs to a study of a mutant IDH1 vaccine in newly diagnosed glioma. Germline CDR1 is LNHDA and CDR2 is SQIVND (reference sequence). The CDR3 runs to 16 residues. J gave up 2 bases and V 6 bases, and 11 bases lay outside the gene matches. Clones were read by immunoSEQ multiplex PCR, and TCRdb kept only the in-frame ones, dropping some. Among tens of thousands of clones listed, over 65% were seen once. Documented time point: week 35, safety follow-up. Topical imiquimod accompanied each vaccine dose, which consisted of 300 ug of mutant IDH1 20-mer peptide.

V gene TRBV19 combines with J gene TRBJ2-7; 9 nucleotides match TRBD2. This TCR was sampled from a man younger than 45 with glioma. The input for sequencing was PBMCs, taken from a glioma patient whose treatment included an IDH1 peptide vaccine. The CDR3 DNA follows: TGTGCCAGTAGACCAAGCGGACTAGCGCCTACCTACGAGCAGTACTTC. The encoded protein is CASRPSGLAPTYEQYF.